This TCR beta chain was sequenced for a study of T-cell reconstitution after alpha-beta-depleted transplantation in children. The CDR3 is 16 amino acids. CDR1 and CDR2 (germline): MNHNS, SASEGT. The V segment lost 2 bases and the J segment 2 bases; nucleotides outside the gene matches: 5. In this sample, this clonotype turned up a few times. Construction of the TCRbeta library involved unique molecular identifiers. One entry per CDR3 protein results from TCRdb running MiXCR on the PCR reads. The sample lists around 800,000 distinct CDR3 sequences, 16% seen once, with under 6% in the top ten. Sequencing was performed on PBMCs, mostly from graft donor cells, taken 360 days after TCRalphabeta/CD19-depleted stem cell transplant. This clonotype was sampled from a male patient aged 10-17 years who had a stem cell transplant for acute lymphoblastic leukemia, so the T cells may come from the graft donor. J is TRBJ2-7 and V is TRBV6-1, with 11 bases fitting TRBD2. CDR3: CASSETLAGDPYEQYF. In nucleotides, the CDR3 is TGTGCCAGCAGTGAAACACTAGCGGGAGACCCCTACGAGCAGTACTTC.